This T cell receptor beta chain was sequenced for a study of circulating and synovial CD4+ cells in juvenile arthritis. Measured with immunoSEQ multiplex PCR; TCRdb has only the in-frame clones, and not every one. The data contain fewer than 35,000 clones, 93% of them singletons. In germline, CDR1 is MDHEN, CDR2 SYDVKM. The V and J ends lost 3 bases and 2 bases respectively, with 11 bases between them. The CDR3 has 15 residues. The material sequenced was CD4+ T cells from blood. The chain recombines TRBV28 with TRBJ2-1; the D gene is possibly TRBD2 (6 bases). The TCR comes from a human donor with juvenile idiopathic arthritis. The CDR3 loop is CASSFQGGPYNEQFF. The CDR3 bases are TGTGCCAGCAGTTTCCAAGGAGGGCCCTACAATGAGCAGTTCTTC.